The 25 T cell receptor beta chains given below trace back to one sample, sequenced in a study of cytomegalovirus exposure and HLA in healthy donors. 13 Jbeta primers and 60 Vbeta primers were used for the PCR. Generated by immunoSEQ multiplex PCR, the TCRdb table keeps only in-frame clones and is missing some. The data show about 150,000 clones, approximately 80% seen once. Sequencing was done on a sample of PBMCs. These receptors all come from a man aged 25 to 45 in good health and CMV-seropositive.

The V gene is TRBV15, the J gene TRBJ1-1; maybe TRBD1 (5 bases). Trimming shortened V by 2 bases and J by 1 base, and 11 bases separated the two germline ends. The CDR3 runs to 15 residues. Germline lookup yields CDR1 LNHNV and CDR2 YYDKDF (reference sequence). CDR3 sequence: CATSRLNQGNTEAFF. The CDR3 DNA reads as TGTGCCACCAGCAGACTTAACCAGGGGAACACTGAAGCTTTCTTT.

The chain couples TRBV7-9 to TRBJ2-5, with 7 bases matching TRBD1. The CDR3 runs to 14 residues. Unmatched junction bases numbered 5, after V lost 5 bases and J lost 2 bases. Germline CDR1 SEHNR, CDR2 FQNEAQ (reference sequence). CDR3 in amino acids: CASSPGTAQETQYF. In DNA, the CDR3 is TGTGCCAGCAGCCCTGGGACAGCTCAAGAGACCCAGTACTTC.

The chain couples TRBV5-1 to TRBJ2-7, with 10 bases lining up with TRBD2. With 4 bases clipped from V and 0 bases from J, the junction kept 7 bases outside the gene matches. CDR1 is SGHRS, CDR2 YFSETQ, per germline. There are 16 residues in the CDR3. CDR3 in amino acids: CASSPGLAPSSYEQYF. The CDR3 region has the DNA TGCGCCAGCAGCCCGGGACTAGCGCCGAGCTCCTACGAGCAGTACTTC.

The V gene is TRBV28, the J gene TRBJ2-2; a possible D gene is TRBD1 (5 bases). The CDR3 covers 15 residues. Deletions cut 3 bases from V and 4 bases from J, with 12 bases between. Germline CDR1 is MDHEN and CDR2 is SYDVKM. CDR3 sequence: CASSFLQGVTGELFF. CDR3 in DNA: TGTGCCAGCAGTTTCTTGCAGGGCGTCACCGGGGAGCTGTTTTTT.

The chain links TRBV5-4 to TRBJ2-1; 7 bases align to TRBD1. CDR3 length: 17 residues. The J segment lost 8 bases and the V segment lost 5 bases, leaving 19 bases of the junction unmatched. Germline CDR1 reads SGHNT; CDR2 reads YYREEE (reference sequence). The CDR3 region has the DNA TGTGCCAGCAGTTTATCCGTCAAGACAGGGAAGCGCGATGAGCAGTTCTTC. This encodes CASSLSVKTGKRDEQFF.

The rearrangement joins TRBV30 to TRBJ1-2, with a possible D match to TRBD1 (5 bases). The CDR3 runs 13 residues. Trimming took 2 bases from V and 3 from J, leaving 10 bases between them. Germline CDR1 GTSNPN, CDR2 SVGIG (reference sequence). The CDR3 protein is CAWSQTGDYGYTF. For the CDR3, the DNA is TGTGCCTGGAGTCAAACAGGAGACTATGGCTACACCTTC.

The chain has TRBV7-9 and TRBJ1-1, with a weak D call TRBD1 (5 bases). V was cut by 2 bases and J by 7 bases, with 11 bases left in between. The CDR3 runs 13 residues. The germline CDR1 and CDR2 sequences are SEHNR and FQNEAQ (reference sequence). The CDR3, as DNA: TGTGCCAGCAGCTTAATCCAGACAGTTGAAGCTTTCTTT. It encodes CASSLIQTVEAFF.

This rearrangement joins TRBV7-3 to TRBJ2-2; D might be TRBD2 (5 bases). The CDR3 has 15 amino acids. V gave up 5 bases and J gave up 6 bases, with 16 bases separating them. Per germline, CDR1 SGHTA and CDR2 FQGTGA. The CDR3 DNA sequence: TGTGCCAGCAGCCTTACGGGATCTCCCCCCGGGGAGCTGTTTTTT. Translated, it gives CASSLTGSPPGELFF.

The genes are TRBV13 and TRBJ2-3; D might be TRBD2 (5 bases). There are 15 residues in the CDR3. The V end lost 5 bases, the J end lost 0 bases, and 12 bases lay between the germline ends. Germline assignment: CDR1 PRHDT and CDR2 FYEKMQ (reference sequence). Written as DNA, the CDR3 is TGTGCCAGCAGCCTCGGGGAGTCTAGCACAGATACGCAGTATTTT. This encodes CASSLGESSTDTQYF.

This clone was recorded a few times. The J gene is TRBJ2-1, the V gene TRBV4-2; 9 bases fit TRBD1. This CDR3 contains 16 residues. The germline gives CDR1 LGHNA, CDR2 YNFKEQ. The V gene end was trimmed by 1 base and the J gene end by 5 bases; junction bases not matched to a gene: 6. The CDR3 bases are TGTGCCAGCAGCCAAGTGGGGGACAGGGCGAACAATGAGCAGTTCTTC. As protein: CASSQVGDRANNEQFF.

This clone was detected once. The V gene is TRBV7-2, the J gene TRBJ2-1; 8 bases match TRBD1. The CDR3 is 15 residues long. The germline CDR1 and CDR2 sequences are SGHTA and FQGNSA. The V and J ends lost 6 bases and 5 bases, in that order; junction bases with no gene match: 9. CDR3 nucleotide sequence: TGTGCCAGCAGGGAGGGACAGGCCCGTCACAATGAGCAGTTCTTC. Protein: CASREGQARHNEQFF.

CDR3 coding DNA: TGTGCCAGCAGCTTAGTATTAAGGGGGAACGGCTACACCTTC. The encoded protein is CASSLVLRGNGYTF. The rearrangement joins TRBV7-9 to TRBJ1-2; a weak D match, TRBD1 (6 bases). The ends were cut back, 1 base at V and 8 bases at J, with 14 bases in the middle. The CDR3 is 14 amino acids. Germline V gene data show CDR1 as SEHNR and CDR2 as FQNEAQ (reference sequence). The full variable domain, with the rest looked up from reference TRBV7-9 and TRBJ1-2, is DTGVSQNPRHKITKRGQNVTFRCDPISEHNRLYWYRQTLGQGPEFLTYFQNEAQLEKSRLLSDRFSAERPKGSFSTLEIQRTEQGDSAMYLCASSLVLRGNGYTFGSGTRLTVV.

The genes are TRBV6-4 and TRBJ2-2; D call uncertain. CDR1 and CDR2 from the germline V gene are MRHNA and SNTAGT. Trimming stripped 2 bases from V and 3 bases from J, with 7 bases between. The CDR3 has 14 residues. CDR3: CASSDQRHTGELFF. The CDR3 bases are TGTGCCAGCAGTGACCAGCGACACACCGGGGAGCTGTTTTTT.

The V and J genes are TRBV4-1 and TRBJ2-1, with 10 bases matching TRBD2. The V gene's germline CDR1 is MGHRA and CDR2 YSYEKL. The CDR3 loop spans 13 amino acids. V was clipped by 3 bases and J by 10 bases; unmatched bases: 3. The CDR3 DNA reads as TGCGCCAGCAGCCAGACTAGCGGGTTAGAGCAGTTCTTC. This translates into CASSQTSGLEQFF.

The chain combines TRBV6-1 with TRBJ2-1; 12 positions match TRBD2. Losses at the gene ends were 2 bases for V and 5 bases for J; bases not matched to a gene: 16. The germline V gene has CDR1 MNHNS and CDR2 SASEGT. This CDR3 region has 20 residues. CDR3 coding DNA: TGTGCCAGCAGTGAAACTAGCGGGAGGCCGAACTTCCGACGTGACAATGAGCAGTTCTTC. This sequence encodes CASSETSGRPNFRRDNEQFF.

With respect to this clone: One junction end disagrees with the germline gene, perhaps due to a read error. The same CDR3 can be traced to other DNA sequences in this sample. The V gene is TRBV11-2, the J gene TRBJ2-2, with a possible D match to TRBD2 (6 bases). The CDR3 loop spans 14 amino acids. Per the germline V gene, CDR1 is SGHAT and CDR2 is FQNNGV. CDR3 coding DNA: TGTGCCAGCAGCTTCGTGGCGGGACCCGGAGAGCTGTTTTTT. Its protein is CASSFVAGPGELFF.

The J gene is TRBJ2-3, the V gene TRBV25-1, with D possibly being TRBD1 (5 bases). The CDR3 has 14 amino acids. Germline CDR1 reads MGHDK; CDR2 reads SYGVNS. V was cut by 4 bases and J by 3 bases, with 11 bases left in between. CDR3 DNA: TGTGCCAGCAGTGGGGGCTTGGTAACAGATACGCAGTATTTT. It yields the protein CASSGGLVTDTQYF.

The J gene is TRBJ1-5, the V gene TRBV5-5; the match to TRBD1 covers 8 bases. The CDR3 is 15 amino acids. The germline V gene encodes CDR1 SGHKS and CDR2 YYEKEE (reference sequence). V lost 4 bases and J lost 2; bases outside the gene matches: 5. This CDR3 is CASSGGQGRNQPQHF. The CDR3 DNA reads TGTGCCAGCAGCGGCGGACAGGGCCGCAATCAGCCCCAGCATTTT.

The DNA of the CDR3 is TGTGCCAGCAGTTCGCGATCAGGGCGGGAAAAACTGTTTTTT. The encoded protein is CASSSRSGREKLFF. The V gene is TRBV28, the J gene TRBJ1-4, with D perhaps matching TRBD1 (5 bases). Germline V CDR1 and CDR2: MDHEN, SYDVKM. This CDR3 contains 14 residues. The V gene lost 4 bases and the J gene lost 8 bases, with 14 bases spanning the gap.

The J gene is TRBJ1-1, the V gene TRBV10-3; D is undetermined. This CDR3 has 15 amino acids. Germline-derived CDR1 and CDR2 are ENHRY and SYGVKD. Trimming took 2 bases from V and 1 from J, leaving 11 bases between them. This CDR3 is CAISEPAGQNTEAFF. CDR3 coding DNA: TGTGCCATCAGTGAGCCTGCGGGCCAGAACACTGAAGCTTTCTTT.

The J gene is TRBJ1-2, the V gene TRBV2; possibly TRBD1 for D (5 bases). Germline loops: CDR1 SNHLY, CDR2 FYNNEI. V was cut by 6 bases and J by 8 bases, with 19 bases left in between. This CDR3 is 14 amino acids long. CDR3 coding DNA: TGTGCCAGCAGGCCATGGGGGGAGGAGGGGGGCTACACCTTC. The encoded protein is CASRPWGEEGGYTF.

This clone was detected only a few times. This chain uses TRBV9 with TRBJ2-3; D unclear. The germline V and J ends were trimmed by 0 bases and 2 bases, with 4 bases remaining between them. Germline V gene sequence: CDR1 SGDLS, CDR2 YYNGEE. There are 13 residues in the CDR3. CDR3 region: CASSVGYTDTQYF. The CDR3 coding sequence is TGTGCCAGCAGCGTAGGTTACACAGATACGCAGTATTTT.

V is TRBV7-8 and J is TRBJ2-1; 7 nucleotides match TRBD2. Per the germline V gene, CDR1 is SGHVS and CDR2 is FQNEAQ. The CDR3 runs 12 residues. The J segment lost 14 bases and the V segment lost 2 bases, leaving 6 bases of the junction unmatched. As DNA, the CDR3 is TGTGCCAGCAGCTTAATGGAGGGAGGGAAGTTCTTC. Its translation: CASSLMEGGKFF.

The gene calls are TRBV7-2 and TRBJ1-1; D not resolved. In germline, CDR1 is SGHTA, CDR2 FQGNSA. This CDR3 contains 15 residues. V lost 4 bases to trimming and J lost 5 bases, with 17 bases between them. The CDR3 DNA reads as TGTGCCAGCAGCTATACGCGGGAGTTGGGGACTGAAGCTTTCTTT. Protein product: CASSYTRELGTEAFF.

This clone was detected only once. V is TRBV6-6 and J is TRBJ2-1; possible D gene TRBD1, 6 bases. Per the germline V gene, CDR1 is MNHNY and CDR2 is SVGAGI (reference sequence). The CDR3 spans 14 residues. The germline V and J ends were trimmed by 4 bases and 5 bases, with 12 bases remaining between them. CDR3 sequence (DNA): TGTGCCAGCAGTTTGGGGGCCATGAACAATGAGCAGTTCTTC. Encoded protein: CASSLGAMNNEQFF.